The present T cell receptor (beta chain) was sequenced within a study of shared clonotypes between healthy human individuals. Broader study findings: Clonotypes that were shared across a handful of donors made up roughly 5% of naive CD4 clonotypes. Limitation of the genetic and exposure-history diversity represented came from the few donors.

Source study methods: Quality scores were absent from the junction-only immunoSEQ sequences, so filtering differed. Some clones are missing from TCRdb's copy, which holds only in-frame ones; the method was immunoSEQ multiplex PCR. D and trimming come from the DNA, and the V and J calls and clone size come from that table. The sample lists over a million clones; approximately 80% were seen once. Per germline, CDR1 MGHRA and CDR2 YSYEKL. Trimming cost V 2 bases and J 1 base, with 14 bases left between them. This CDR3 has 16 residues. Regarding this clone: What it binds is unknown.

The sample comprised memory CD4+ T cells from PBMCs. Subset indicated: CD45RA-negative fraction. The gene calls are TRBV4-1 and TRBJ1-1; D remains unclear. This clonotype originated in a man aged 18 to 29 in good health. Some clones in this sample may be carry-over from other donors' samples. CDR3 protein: CASSQFGRPENTEAFF. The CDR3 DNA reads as TGCGCCAGCAGCCAATTTGGGAGGCCAGAGAACACTGAAGCTTTCTTT.